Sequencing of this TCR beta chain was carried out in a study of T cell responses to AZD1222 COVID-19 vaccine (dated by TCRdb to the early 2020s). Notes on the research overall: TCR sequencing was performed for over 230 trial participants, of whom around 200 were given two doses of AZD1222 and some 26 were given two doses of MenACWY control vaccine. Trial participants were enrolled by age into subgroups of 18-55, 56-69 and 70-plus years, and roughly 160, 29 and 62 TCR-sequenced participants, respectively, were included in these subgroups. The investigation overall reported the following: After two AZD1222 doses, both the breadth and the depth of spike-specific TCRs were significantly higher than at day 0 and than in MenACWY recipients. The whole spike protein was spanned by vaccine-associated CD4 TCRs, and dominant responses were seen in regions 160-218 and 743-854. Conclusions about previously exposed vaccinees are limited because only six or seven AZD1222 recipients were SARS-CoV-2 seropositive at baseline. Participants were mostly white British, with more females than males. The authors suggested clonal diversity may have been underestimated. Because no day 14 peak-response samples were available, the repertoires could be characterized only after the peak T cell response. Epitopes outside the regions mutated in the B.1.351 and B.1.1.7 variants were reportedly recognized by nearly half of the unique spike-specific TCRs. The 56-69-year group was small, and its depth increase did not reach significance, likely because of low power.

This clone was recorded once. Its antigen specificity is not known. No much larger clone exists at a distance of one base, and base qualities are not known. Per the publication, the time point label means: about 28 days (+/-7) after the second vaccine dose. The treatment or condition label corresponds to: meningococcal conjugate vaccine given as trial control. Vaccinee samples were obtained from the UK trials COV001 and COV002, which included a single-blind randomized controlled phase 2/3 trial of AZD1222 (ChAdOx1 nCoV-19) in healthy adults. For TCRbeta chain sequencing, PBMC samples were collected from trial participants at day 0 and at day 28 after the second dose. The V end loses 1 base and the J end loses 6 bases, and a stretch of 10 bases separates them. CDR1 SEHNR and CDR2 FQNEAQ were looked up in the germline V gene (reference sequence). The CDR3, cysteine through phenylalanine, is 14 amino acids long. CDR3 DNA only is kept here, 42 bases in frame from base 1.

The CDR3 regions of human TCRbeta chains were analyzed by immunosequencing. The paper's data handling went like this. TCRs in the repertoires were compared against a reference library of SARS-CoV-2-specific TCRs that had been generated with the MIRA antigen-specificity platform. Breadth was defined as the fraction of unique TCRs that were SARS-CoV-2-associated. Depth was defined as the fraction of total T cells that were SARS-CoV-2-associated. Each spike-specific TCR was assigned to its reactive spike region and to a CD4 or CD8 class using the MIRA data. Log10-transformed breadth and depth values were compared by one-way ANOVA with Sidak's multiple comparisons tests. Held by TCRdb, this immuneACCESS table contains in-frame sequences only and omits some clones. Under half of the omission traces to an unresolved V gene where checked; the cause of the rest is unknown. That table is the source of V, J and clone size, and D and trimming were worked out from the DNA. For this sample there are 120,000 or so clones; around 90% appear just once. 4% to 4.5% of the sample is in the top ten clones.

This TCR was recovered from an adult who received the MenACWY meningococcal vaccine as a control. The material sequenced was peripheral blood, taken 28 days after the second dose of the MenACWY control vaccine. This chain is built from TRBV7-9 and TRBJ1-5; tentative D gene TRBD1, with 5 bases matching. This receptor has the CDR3 CASSLDAGGQPQHF. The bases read TGTGCCAGCAGCTTAGATGCCGGGGGTCAGCCCCAGCATTTT.